The rows below give T cell receptor beta chains drawn from one sample of a study of blood T cell repertoires in COVID-19. The repertoire was sequenced with immunoSEQ multiplex PCR; TCRdb's copy has only in-frame clones and lacks some. The sample lists more than 95,000 clones, more than 75% occurring once. Material for sequencing was peripheral blood. The receptors shown here come from a human donor in a cohort sampled during active COVID-19. Both conserved end residues are part of each CDR3.

j_call: TRBJ1-1; v_call: TRBV19; cdr3_aa: CASSPTRTEAFF
j_call: TRBJ1-6; v_call: TRBV11-2; cdr3_aa: CASSLGGWTGASNSSPLHF
j_call: TRBJ2-3; v_call: TRBV29-1; cdr3_aa: CSVDPLGTDTQYF
j_call: TRBJ2-5; v_call: TRBV9; cdr3_aa: CASSAGQSWETQYF
j_call: TRBJ2-3; v_call: TRBV3-1/TRBV3-2; cdr3_aa: CASSPMSGAFADTQYF
j_call: TRBJ2-1; v_call: TRBV28; cdr3_aa: CATTRQRARGVSYNEQFF
j_call: TRBJ1-1; v_call: TRBV7-9; cdr3_aa: CASSLSTGEDEAFF
j_call: TRBJ2-5; v_call: TRBV6-9; cdr3_aa: CASSYTNRGRETQYF
j_call: TRBJ2-2; v_call: TRBV7-7; cdr3_aa: CASSLSGTSFAGELFF
j_call: TRBJ1-4; v_call: TRBV29-1; cdr3_aa: CSVAWTEGEKLFF
j_call: TRBJ1-5; v_call: TRBV3-1/TRBV3-2; cdr3_aa: CASSQDGILNQPQHF
j_call: TRBJ2-7; v_call: TRBV18; cdr3_aa: CASSPPGLAGFNEQYF
j_call: TRBJ2-3; v_call: TRBV3-1/TRBV3-2; cdr3_aa: CASSLKRCTDTQYF
j_call: TRBJ2-3; v_call: TRBV27; cdr3_aa: CASSFLAGGQNTQYF
j_call: TRBJ2-3; v_call: TRBV6-5; cdr3_aa: CASKEAWSTDTQYF
j_call: TRBJ2-5; v_call: TRBV5-4; cdr3_aa: CASRRTEETQYF
j_call: TRBJ1-1; v_call: TRBV5-6; cdr3_aa: CASSLGQQNTEAFF
j_call: TRBJ2-7; v_call: TRBV11-2; cdr3_aa: CASSLLQGGALYEQYF
j_call: TRBJ2-5; v_call: TRBV4-1; cdr3_aa: CASSPGASTGGGEGQTQYF
j_call: TRBJ2-3; v_call: TRBV2; cdr3_aa: CASRHPNGGSGRESDTQYF
j_call: TRBJ2-6; v_call: TRBV10-3; cdr3_aa: CAISPGTGGDGANVLTF
j_call: TRBJ2-1; v_call: TRBV9; cdr3_aa: CASSVVSGRAYNEQFF
j_call: TRBJ2-7; v_call: TRBV5-4; cdr3_aa: CASSARDRNPYEQYF
j_call: TRBJ2-7; v_call: TRBV30; cdr3_aa: CAWSRRQADLYEQYF
j_call: TRBJ2-1; v_call: TRBV5-1; cdr3_aa: CASSLERGNEQFF